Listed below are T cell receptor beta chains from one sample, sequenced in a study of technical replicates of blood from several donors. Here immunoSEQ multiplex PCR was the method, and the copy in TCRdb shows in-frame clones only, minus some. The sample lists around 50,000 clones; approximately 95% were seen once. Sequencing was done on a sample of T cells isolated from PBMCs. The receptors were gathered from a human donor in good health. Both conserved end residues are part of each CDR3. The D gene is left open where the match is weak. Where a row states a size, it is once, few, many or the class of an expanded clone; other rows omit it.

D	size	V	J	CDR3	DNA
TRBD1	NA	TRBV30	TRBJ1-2	CAWRDRGRTYGYTF	TGTGCCTGGAGGGACAGGGGGAGGACCTATGGCTACACCTTC
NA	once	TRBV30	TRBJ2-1	CAWSGVSYNEQFF	TGTGCCTGGAGTGGAGTTTCGTACAATGAGCAGTTCTTC
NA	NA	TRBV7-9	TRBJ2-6	CASSSRLVLDSGANVLTF	TGTGCCAGCAGCTCTCGACTGGTACTGGATTCTGGGGCCAACGTCCTGACTTTC
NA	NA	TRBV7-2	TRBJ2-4	CASSLDARSKNIQYF	TGTGCCAGCAGCTTAGATGCGCGGTCCAAAAACATTCAGTACTTC
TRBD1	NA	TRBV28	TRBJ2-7	CATKGQGAYEQYF	TGTGCCACGAAGGGACAGGGTGCCTACGAGCAGTACTTC
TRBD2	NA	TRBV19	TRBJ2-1	CATSHRRGRADAEQFF	TGTGCCACCAGTCATAGGCGGGGGAGGGCCGATGCGGAGCAGTTCTTC
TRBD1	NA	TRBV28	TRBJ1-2	CASSLPDRMVGYTF	TGTGCCAGCAGTTTACCGGACAGGATGGTAGGCTACACCTTC
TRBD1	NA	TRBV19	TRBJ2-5	CASSRDSQETQYF	TGTGCCAGTAGTAGGGACAGTCAAGAGACCCAGTACTTC
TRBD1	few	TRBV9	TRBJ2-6	CASSVHPGTGGSAGANVLTF	TGTGCCAGCAGCGTACACCCCGGGACAGGGGGCTCAGCTGGGGCCAACGTCCTGACTTTC
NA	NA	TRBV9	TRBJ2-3	CASSVVTGVEADTQYF	TGTGCCAGCAGCGTAGTGACGGGGGTGGAGGCGGATACGCAGTATTTT
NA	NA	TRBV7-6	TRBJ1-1	CASSLLNTEAFF	TGTGCCAGCAGTCTCCTAAACACTGAAGCTTTCTTT
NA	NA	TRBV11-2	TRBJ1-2	CASSIQGSAGGYTF	TGTGCCAGCAGCATTCAGGGTTCTGCGGGGGGCTACACCTTC
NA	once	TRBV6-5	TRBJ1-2	CASSYGQVNVYTF	TGTGCCAGCAGTTACGGCCAGGTGAATGTCTACACCTTC
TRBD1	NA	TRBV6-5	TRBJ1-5	CASSFSDRGDQPQHF	TGTGCCAGCAGTTTTTCGGACAGGGGGGACCAGCCCCAGCATTTT
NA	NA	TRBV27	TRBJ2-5	CASSRASGAWGETQYF	TGTGCCAGCAGTCGCGCCTCAGGGGCCTGGGGAGAGACCCAGTACTTC
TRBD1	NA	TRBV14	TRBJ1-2	CASSQRTGPIANYGYTF	TGTGCCAGCAGCCAAAGGACAGGGCCTATAGCTAACTATGGCTACACCTTC
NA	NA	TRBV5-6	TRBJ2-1	CASSLTRRRESYGEQFF	TGTGCCAGCAGCTTGACCCGCAGGCGAGAATCTTACGGTGAGCAGTTCTTC
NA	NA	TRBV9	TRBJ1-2	CASSPRGNYGYTF	TGTGCCAGCAGCCCCCGGGGGAACTATGGCTACACCTTC
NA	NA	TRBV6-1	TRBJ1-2	CASSELTGSATGYTF	TGTGCCAGCAGTGAACTTACAGGATCCGCGACGGGCTACACCTTC
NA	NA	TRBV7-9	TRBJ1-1	CASSLSGNTEAFF	TGTGCCAGCAGCTTATCCGGGAACACTGAAGCTTTCTTT
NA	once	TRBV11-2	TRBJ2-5	CASSLTVQETQYF	TGTGCCAGCAGCTTAACAGTCCAAGAGACCCAGTACTTC
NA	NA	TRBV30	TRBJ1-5	CAWSGGGNQPQHF	TGTGCCTGGAGTGGCGGGGGCAATCAGCCCCAGCATTTT
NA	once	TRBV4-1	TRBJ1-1	CASSQPLRQSGTEAFF	TGCGCCAGCAGCCAACCTCTCCGACAGTCAGGCACTGAAGCTTTCTTT
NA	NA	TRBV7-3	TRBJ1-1	CASSSQGLEAFF	TGTGCCAGCAGCTCGCAGGGGCTTGAAGCTTTCTTT
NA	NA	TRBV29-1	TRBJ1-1	CSVVGGEMNTEAFF	TGCAGCGTTGTTGGGGGGGAAATGAACACTGAAGCTTTCTTT
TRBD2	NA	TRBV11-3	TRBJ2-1	CASSLTTSGSSYNEQFF	TGTGCCAGCAGCTTAACGACTAGCGGGAGCTCCTACAATGAGCAGTTCTTC
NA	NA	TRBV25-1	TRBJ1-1	CASVQGGLNTEAFF	TGTGCCAGCGTTCAGGGAGGGCTGAACACTGAAGCTTTCTTT
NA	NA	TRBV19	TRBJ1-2	CASRLGQGRYGYTF	TGTGCCAGTCGGCTCGGGCAGGGGAGATATGGCTACACCTTC
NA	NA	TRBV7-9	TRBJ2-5	CASSLVPLMGGQETQYF	TGTGCCAGCAGCTTAGTCCCCCTCATGGGGGGCCAAGAGACCCAGTACTTC
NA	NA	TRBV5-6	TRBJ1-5	CASSPGTSNQPQHF	TGTGCCAGCAGCCCCGGGACAAGCAATCAGCCCCAGCATTTT
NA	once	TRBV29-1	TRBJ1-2	CSVRTADYGYTF	TGCAGTGTAAGGACAGCAGATTATGGCTACACCTTC
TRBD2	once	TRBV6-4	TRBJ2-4	CASSELKSGGLAKNIQYF	TGTGCCAGCAGTGAGCTAAAGAGCGGGGGTTTAGCCAAAAACATTCAGTACTTC
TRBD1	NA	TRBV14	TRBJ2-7	CASSRPGQGAVEQYF	TGTGCCAGCAGCCGCCCAGGACAGGGGGCTGTCGAGCAGTACTTC
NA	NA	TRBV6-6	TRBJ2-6	CASSTRFSGANVLTF	TGTGCCAGCAGTACTAGGTTTTCTGGGGCCAACGTCCTGACTTTC
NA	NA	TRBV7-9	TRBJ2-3	CASMDWDSDTQYF	TGTGCCAGCATGGATTGGGACTCAGATACGCAGTATTTT
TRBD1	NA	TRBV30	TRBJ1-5	CAWSVRQGDQPQHF	TGTGCCTGGAGTGTAAGACAGGGGGACCAGCCCCAGCATTTT
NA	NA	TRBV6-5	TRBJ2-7	CASSYGDMVYEQYF	TGTGCCAGCAGTTACGGGGACATGGTCTACGAGCAGTACTTC
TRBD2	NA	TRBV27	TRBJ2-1	CASSLSPAGEGFF	TGTGCCAGCAGTTTATCGCCCGCGGGAGAGGGGTTCTTC
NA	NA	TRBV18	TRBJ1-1	CASSPQGELGTEAFF	TGTGCCAGCTCACCACAGGGGGAGTTGGGCACTGAAGCTTTCTTT
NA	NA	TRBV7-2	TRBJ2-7	CASGTAAYEQYF	TGTGCCAGCGGAACGGCGGCCTACGAGCAGTACTTC
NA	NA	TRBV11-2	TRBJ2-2	CASSLGTLNTGELFF	TGTGCCAGCAGCTTAGGTACTCTCAACACCGGGGAGCTGTTTTTT
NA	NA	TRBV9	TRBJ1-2	CASSVAGVGYTF	TGTGCCAGCAGCGTAGCCGGGGTTGGCTACACCTTC
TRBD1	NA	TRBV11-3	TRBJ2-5	CASSLTGTGVETQYF	TGTGCCAGCAGCTTAACCGGGACAGGGGTGGAGACCCAGTACTTC
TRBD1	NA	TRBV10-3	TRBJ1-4	CAIREGAREKLFF	TGTGCCATCAGGGAGGGGGCGAGGGAAAAACTGTTTTTT
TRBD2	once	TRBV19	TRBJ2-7	CASSFLAGGYEQYF	TGTGCCAGTAGTTTCCTAGCGGGAGGCTACGAGCAGTACTTC
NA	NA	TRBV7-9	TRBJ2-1	CASSLTGWQDNEQFF	TGTGCCAGCAGCTTAACGGGATGGCAAGACAATGAGCAGTTCTTC
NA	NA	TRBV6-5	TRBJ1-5	CASSYSTEEGQPQHF	TGTGCCAGCAGTTATTCAACTGAGGAGGGTCAGCCCCAGCATTTT
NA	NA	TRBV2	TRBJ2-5	CASSYTETQYF	TGTGCCAGCAGCTATACAGAGACCCAGTACTTC
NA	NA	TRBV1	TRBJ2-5	CTSSSEGAGGETQYF	TGCACCAGCAGCTCCGAAGGGGCGGGAGGGGAGACCCAGTACTTC
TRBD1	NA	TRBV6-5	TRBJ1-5	CASRKTGGQPQHF	TGTGCCAGCAGAAAGACAGGGGGACAGCCCCAGCATTTT
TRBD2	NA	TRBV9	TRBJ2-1	CASSVGEREGRDEQFF	TGTGCCAGCAGCGTAGGCGAGCGGGAGGGACGGGATGAGCAGTTCTTC
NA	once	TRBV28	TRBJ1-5	CASSPFSGVNQPQHF	TGTGCCAGCAGTCCCTTCTCAGGGGTCAATCAGCCCCAGCATTTT
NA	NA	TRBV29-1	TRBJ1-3	CSVDGGAGGNTIYF	TGCAGCGTTGACGGTGGGGCGGGAGGAAACACCATATATTTT
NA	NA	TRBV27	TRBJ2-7	CASSLEGGYEQYF	TGTGCCAGCAGTTTAGAAGGGGGCTACGAGCAGTACTTC
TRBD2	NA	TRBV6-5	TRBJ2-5	CASSYSFAGGGETQYF	TGTGCCAGCAGTTACAGTTTTGCGGGAGGAGGGGAGACCCAGTACTTC